What follows are 20 T cell receptor beta chains derived from one specimen sequenced in a study of regulatory T cells in long-lasting Graves disease. The TCR beta library used iRepertoire HTBI primers with Arm-PCR amplification of CDR3. TCRdb re-analysed the multiplex PCR reads in MiXCR, keeping a single row per CDR3 protein. The table has about 240,000 distinct CDR3 sequences, over 20% seen once. Specified time point: newly diagnosed GD, antithyroid drugs for less than 3 months. Following extraction of RNA from PBMCs, that RNA was used to make the TCR library. Here the sequenced sample was peripheral blood mononuclear cells (PBMCs), taken at new diagnosis, from a patient treated with antithyroid drugs. The receptors were sampled from a female donor with Graves disease.

This clonotype was seen only a few times. Since a much larger clone is just one base distant, this may be a read error. V and J are TRBV27 and TRBJ1-2; no firm D call. The CDR3 is 13 residues long. Germline V lookup: CDR1 MNHEY, CDR2 SMNVEV (reference sequence). CDR3 residues: CAGSLGRTYGYTF. The CDR3 DNA follows: TGTGCCGGCAGTTTAGGGCGGACCTATGGCTACACCTTC.

This clonotype was observed many times. The chain couples TRBV20-1 to TRBJ2-3; a weak D match, TRBD2 (6 bases). Germline values: CDR1 DFQATT, CDR2 SNEGSKA (reference sequence). There are 14 residues in the CDR3. V lost 5 bases, J lost 2 bases, and 14 bases lay in between. This chain's CDR3 is CSAWDSVNTDTQYF. CDR3 in DNA: TGCAGTGCTTGGGACTCCGTCAACACAGATACGCAGTATTTT.

This clonotype was observed a few times. The chain carries TRBV4-3 and TRBJ2-1; 12 bases are a match to TRBD2. Per germline, CDR1 LGHNA and CDR2 YSLEER. The CDR3 covers 16 residues. Trimming removed 1 base from V and 7 bases from J; junction bases left unmatched: 5. The CDR3 here is CASSQALAGGPNEQFF. The CDR3, as DNA: TGCGCCAGCAGCCAAGCCCTAGCGGGAGGGCCGAATGAGCAGTTCTTC.

This clonotype was detected a few times. The gene calls are TRBV6-1 and TRBJ2-7; 12 bases match TRBD1. Germline V CDR1 and CDR2: MNHNS, SASEGT. V lost 8 bases to trimming and J lost 3 bases; unmatched junction nucleotides: 5. This CDR3 comprises 14 residues. CDR3: CASSGQGAIYEQYF. In nucleotides, the CDR3 is TGTGCCAGCTCGGGACAGGGGGCGATCTACGAGCAGTACTTC.

This clonotype was recorded many times. The CDR3 loop reads CASQSSYNEQFF. The CDR3 bases are TGTGCCAGCCAGAGCTCCTACAATGAGCAGTTCTTC. The gene calls are TRBV6-1 and TRBJ2-1, with D unclear. Deletions cut 8 bases from V and 0 bases from J, with 5 bases between. Germline assignment: CDR1 MNHNS and CDR2 SASEGT. The CDR3 sequence is 12 residues long.

This clonotype was found many times. This chain links TRBV7-2 with TRBJ1-6; perhaps TRBD1 as D (5 bases). CDR3 length equals 15 residues. Germline V gene data show CDR1 as SGHTA and CDR2 as FQGNSA. The germline V and J ends were trimmed by 1 base and 10 bases, with 14 bases remaining between them. CDR3 protein: CASSLEAGLKSPLHF. CDR3 nucleotides: TGTGCCAGCAGCTTAGAAGCAGGGCTGAAATCACCCCTCCACTTT.

This clonotype was detected only a few times. V and J are TRBV7-9 and TRBJ1-3; a weak D match, TRBD1 (6 bases). This CDR3 is 14 amino acids long. Trimming shortened V by 5 bases and J by 3 bases, and 11 bases separated the two germline ends. CDR1 is SEHNR, CDR2 FQNEAQ, per germline (reference sequence). The CDR3 spells CASSRTVDGNTIYF. In nucleotides, the CDR3 is TGTGCCAGCAGCCGGACAGTTGATGGAAACACCATATATTTT.

This clonotype was detected ten times or more. The genes are TRBV28 and TRBJ1-5; D ambiguous. Germline lookup yields CDR1 MDHEN and CDR2 SYDVKM. This CDR3 comprises 14 residues. V lost 0 bases to trimming and J lost 6 bases, with 9 bases between them. The CDR3 DNA sequence: TGTGCCAGCAGTTTATGGCAGAGTGCTCAGCCCCAGCATTTT. Translating gives CASSLWQSAQPQHF.

This clonotype is a singleton in its sample. The chain couples TRBV29-1 to TRBJ2-5; 14 bases fit TRBD2. The junction had 3 bases not matched to a gene; V was cut back by 6 bases and J by 0 bases. The CDR3 is 15 residues long. The germline V gene encodes CDR1 SQVTM and CDR2 ANQGSEA. The CDR3 region has the DNA TGCAGCGTGCAGGGACTAGCGGGGGACCAAGAGACCCAGTACTTC. The encoded protein is CSVQGLAGDQETQYF.

A word on this clonotype: This likely stems from a read error, as it lies one base from a far larger clone. This sequence joins TRBV20-1 and TRBJ2-1; 9 nucleotides agree with TRBD1. Germline CDR1 is DFQATT and CDR2 is SNEGSKA (reference sequence). The CDR3 runs 12 residues. With 5 bases clipped from V and 10 bases from J, the junction kept 6 bases outside the gene matches. The CDR3 protein is CSASGTGIEQFF. The CDR3, as DNA: TGCAGTGCTTCCGGGACAGGGATCGAGCAGTTCTTC.

As regards this clonotype: With a much larger clone just one base away, this may be a read error. This rearrangement joins TRBV18 to TRBJ1-1; D remains ambiguous. Germline values: CDR1 KGHSH, CDR2 LQKENI. The CDR3 extends over 14 amino acids. The CDR3 sequence is CVSSRRDPDTEAFF. In nucleotides, the CDR3 is TGTGTCAGCTCACGGAGAGACCCGGACACTGAAGCTTTCTTT.

At least ten counts were recorded for this clonotype. CDR3 in amino acids: CASSELGFDEQYF. The CDR3, as DNA: TGTGCCAGCAGTGAACTGGGTTTCGACGAGCAGTACTTC. The rearrangement joins TRBV6-1 to TRBJ2-7; D remains ambiguous. Germline V gene lookup returns CDR1 MNHNS and CDR2 SASEGT. V was cut by 2 bases and J by 5 bases, with 10 bases left in between. The CDR3 is 13 residues long.

The rearrangement uses TRBV20-1 and TRBJ2-1; the match to TRBD2 covers 9 bases. From germline, CDR1 is DFQATT and CDR2 SNEGSKA (reference sequence). Trimming removed 4 bases from V and 15 bases from J; junction bases left unmatched: 19. The length of the CDR3 is 15 residues. DNA for the CDR3: TGCAGTGCTATTATCAGTAAGCTGGCGGGAGGGCCCACGTTCTTC. It is translated as CSAIISKLAGGPTFF.

This clonotype was picked up many times. The V call is TRBV3-1, the J call TRBJ1-2; 7 positions match TRBD1. V lost 3 bases and J lost 7; bases outside the gene matches: 5. Per germline, CDR1 LGHDT and CDR2 YNNKEL (reference sequence). The CDR3 loop spans 13 amino acids. Here the CDR3 reads CASSHGTALGYTF. The CDR3 bases are TGTGCCAGCAGCCACGGGACAGCCCTTGGCTACACCTTC.

There are many counts of this clonotype. The rearrangement joins TRBV6-2 or TRBV6-3 to TRBJ2-7; TRBD1 might be the D (6 bases). Per the germline V gene, CDR1 is MNHEY and CDR2 is SVGEGT. The V end lost 4 bases, the J end lost 4 bases, and 11 bases lay between the germline ends. The CDR3 contains 13 residues. For the CDR3, the DNA is TGTGCCAGCAGTTGGGGTGGACAGTACGAGCAGTACTTC. It encodes CASSWGGQYEQYF.

The table lists this clonotype with many counts. This chain connects TRBV5-1 to TRBJ1-4; 8 bases are shared with TRBD1. This CDR3 contains 15 residues. The germline V gene has CDR1 SGHRS and CDR2 YFSETQ. Losses at the gene ends were 2 bases for V and 11 bases for J; bases not matched to a gene: 11. CDR3 sequence reads: CASSLGQGHLQKLFF. CDR3 in DNA: TGCGCCAGCAGCTTAGGACAGGGACACCTCCAGAAACTGTTTTTT.

This clonotype was recorded many times. V usage is TRBV29-1 and J usage is TRBJ2-1; D may be TRBD2 (7 bases). Germline values: CDR1 SQVTM, CDR2 ANQGSEA. V lost 7 bases and J lost 4, with 17 bases in between. This CDR3 is 14 amino acids long. CDR3 sequence (DNA): TGCAGCGGAAGGGGGGGGGGGTTATACAATGAGCAGTTCTTC. Its translation: CSGRGGGLYNEQFF.

This clonotype was seen repeatedly, ten times or more. This rearrangement joins TRBV2 to TRBJ2-5; D is possibly TRBD1 or TRBD2 (5 bases each). Germline-derived CDR1 and CDR2 are SNHLY and FYNNEI. This CDR3 region has 14 residues. The V and J ends lost 3 bases and 0 bases respectively, with 8 bases between them. The chain's CDR3 is CASSEGRYQETQYF. In DNA form, the CDR3 reads TGTGCCAGCAGTGAGGGACGGTACCAAGAGACCCAGTACTTC. Full variable domain (missing parts from reference TRBV2 and TRBJ2-5): EPEVTQTPSHQVTQMGQEVILRCVPISNHLYFYWYRQILGQKVEFLVSFYNNEISEKSEIFDDQFSVERPDGSNFTLKIRSTKLEDSAMYFCASSEGRYQETQYFGPGTRLLVL.

A word on this clonotype: One base separates it from a far larger clone, so it is likely a read error. The J gene is TRBJ2-4, the V gene TRBV11-2, with a weak D call TRBD1 (6 bases). The CDR3 runs to 14 residues. Germline-derived CDR1 and CDR2 are SGHAT and FQNNGV. CDR3 region: CASSLGSRGNEQSF. CDR3 DNA: TGTGCCAGCAGCTTAGGATCTAGGGGGAATGAGCAGTCCTTC.

This clonotype was counted ten times or more. The V and J genes are TRBV7-2 and TRBJ2-1; 9 bases map to TRBD2. CDR3 length: 17 amino acids. J was trimmed by 5 bases and V by 1 base; bases with no gene match: 9. Germline loops: CDR1 SGHTA, CDR2 FQGNSA. CDR3: CASSLDPAGGPHNEQFF. The CDR3 DNA follows: TGTGCCAGCAGCTTAGATCCGGCGGGAGGGCCCCACAATGAGCAGTTCTTC.